This T cell receptor beta chain was sequenced for a study of cytomegalovirus exposure and HLA in healthy donors. V lost 8 bases and J 4 bases, leaving 18 bases between the germline ends. The germline V gene has CDR1 SQVTM and CDR2 ANQGSEA. The CDR3 spans 14 residues. The primer mix had 60 Vbeta and 13 Jbeta primers. The table came from immunoSEQ multiplex PCR; TCRdb's copy has only in-frame clones and leaves some out. Here the sample spans 100,000 to 150,000 clones, approximately 80% being singletons. The sample was PBMCs. The genes are TRBV29-1 and TRBJ2-1, with D perhaps TRBD2 (6 bases). This receptor was taken from a male donor in good health and CMV-seropositive. CDR3 DNA: TGCAGCTTCCGGAGGGGTATAGGGTACAATGAGCAGTTCTTC. It specifies CSFRRGIGYNEQFF.